The T cell receptor (beta chain) described here comes from a study of T cell changes during pregnancy in multiple sclerosis. Deletions cut 0 bases from V and 1 base from J, with 7 bases between. The CDR3 spans 14 residues. Germline V gene lookup returns CDR1 MGHRA and CDR2 YSYEKL. Clones were sequenced by immunoSEQ multiplex PCR, and TCRdb holds only the in-frame ones, with some missing. Here the sample spans 90,000 to 130,000 clones, 90% to 95% being singletons. This TCR came from a female donor with multiple sclerosis, enrolled in a pregnancy study. The source material was peripheral blood, sampled in the third trimester of pregnancy. The V gene is TRBV4-1, the J gene TRBJ2-7; D not resolved. The CDR3 DNA reads as TGCGCCAGCAGCCAAGAGGGCAGTTCCTACGAGCAGTACTTC. Protein product: CASSQEGSSYEQYF.